The clone carrying this TCR beta chain has a handful of counts. The data are from a study of beta chain features in type 1 diabetes. The CDR3 contains 15 residues. Germline V gene lookup returns CDR1 MDHEN and CDR2 SYDVKM. The V gene lost 5 bases and the J gene lost 1 base, with 15 bases spanning the gap. Reverse transcription of all isolated RNA meant that expressed TCRB transcripts were sequenced. Sequenced naive, central memory and regulatory T cell samples produced an average of roughly 3.5 million reads. Profiling relied on immunoSEQ multiplex PCR, and the TCRdb table lists in-frame clones only, not all of them. The sample contains 970,000 or so clones, roughly 17% of which appear only once.

The chain has TRBV28 and TRBJ2-7; D tentatively reads TRBD1 or TRBD2 (6 bases each). The sequenced material came from naive CD4+ T cells from blood. This clonotype was sampled from a woman younger than 30 in good health. CDR3 in amino acids: CASSATGGGSYEQYF. The CDR3 nucleotides are TGTGCCAGCAGTGCGACAGGTGGGGGGTCCTACGAGCAGTACTTC.